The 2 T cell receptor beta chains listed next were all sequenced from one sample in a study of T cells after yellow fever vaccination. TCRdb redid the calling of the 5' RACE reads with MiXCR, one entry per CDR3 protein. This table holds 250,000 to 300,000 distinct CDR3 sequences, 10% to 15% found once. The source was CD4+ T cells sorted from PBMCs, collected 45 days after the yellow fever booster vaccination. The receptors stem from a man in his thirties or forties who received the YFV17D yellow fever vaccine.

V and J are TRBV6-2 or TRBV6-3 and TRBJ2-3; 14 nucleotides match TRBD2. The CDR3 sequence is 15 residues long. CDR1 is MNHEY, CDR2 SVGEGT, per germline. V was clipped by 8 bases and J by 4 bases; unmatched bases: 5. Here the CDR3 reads CASWTSGRRADTQYF. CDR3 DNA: TGTGCCAGCTGGACTAGCGGGAGGCGGGCAGATACGCAGTATTTT.

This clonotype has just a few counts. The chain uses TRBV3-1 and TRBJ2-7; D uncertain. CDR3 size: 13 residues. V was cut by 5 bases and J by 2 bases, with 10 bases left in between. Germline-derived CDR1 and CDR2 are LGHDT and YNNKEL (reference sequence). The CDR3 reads CASSAGRAYEQYF. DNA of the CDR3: TGTGCCAGCAGCGCTGGACGCGCCTACGAGCAGTACTTC.